This T cell receptor (beta chain) comes out of a study of blood T cell repertoires in COVID-19. The V end lost 2 bases, the J end lost 4 bases, and 11 bases lay between the germline ends. There are 15 residues in the CDR3. Germline V gene lookup returns CDR1 SNHLY and CDR2 FYNNEI. Libraries were prepared by immunoSEQ multiplex PCR; TCRdb keeps only in-frame clonotypes and omits some of them. The sample has about 180,000 clones; roughly three quarters are singletons. This clonotype was sampled from a woman older than 75 with COVID-19, enrolled during active disease. The V gene is TRBV2, the J gene TRBJ2-2, with D possibly TRBD1 on 7 matching bases. The specimen was peripheral blood. The CDR3 coding sequence is TGTGCCAGCAGTGAATCAGGGGGAGGCACCGGGGAGCTGTTTTTT. Residues: CASSESGGGTGELFF.